This T cell receptor beta chain was observed in a study of spatial heterogeneity in lung cancer. As to time point: sample taken at primary tumor resection. Every cDNA TCR molecule received its own unique molecular identifier. From the 5' RACE reads, TCRdb called clonotypes with MiXCR, one entry per CDR3 protein. The data hold 20,000 to 25,000 distinct CDR3 sequences, with around 4.3% observed a single time. This clonotype was counted between two and nine times. V lost 6 bases, J lost 5 bases, and 19 bases lay in between. The germline V gene has CDR1 SNHLY and CDR2 FYNNEI. This CDR3 spans 15 amino acids.

V is TRBV2 and J is TRBJ2-5, with D possibly matching TRBD1 (6 bases). This sequence originates from a male donor with early-stage non-small cell lung cancer. Material: PBMCs, obtained at surgery. DNA for the CDR3: TGTGCCAGCAGCGGACCGGGGACAAGGCGGGAGACCCAGTACTTC. Encoded protein: CASSGPGTRRETQYF.